Presented here are 30 T cell receptor beta chains from one specimen sequenced in a study of T cell changes during pregnancy in multiple sclerosis. Repertoires were generated with immunoSEQ multiplex PCR, while TCRdb's copy carries only in-frame clones and drops some. The sample contains approximately 100,000 clones, around 94% of which appear only once. The material sequenced was peripheral blood, taken in the second trimester of pregnancy. Receptors originate from a female donor with multiple sclerosis, enrolled in a pregnancy study.

The V and J genes are TRBV29-1 and TRBJ2-1; 7 bases are shared with TRBD2. The CDR3 loop spans 14 amino acids. After removal of 6 bases from V and 5 bases from J, the junction contained 10 bases not matched to a gene. Germline CDR1 reads SQVTM; CDR2 reads ANQGSEA. CDR3 residues: CSVPKGAGHNEQFF. The CDR3 coding sequence is TGCAGCGTCCCCAAGGGAGCGGGGCACAATGAGCAGTTCTTC.

The sample holds a few counts of this clone. The chain has TRBV6-1 and TRBJ1-1; perhaps TRBD1 as D (5 bases). V was trimmed by 5 bases and J by 4 bases, leaving 17 bases between them. The germline V gene has CDR1 MNHNS and CDR2 SASEGT. There are 15 residues in the CDR3. CDR3 sequence: CASSQRGSGGTEAFF. In DNA, the CDR3 is TGTGCCAGCAGTCAAAGGGGATCCGGGGGCACTGAAGCTTTCTTT.

V gene TRBV7-3 combines with J gene TRBJ1-1; TRBD1 is a possible D gene (5 bases). V lost 2 bases to trimming and J lost 4 bases, with 14 bases between them. This CDR3 has 15 residues. CDR1 and CDR2 (germline): SGHTA, FQGTGA. The CDR3, as DNA: TGTGCCAGCAGCTTATTACCAGGGTGGGTCACTGAAGCTTTCTTT. Residues: CASSLLPGWVTEAFF.

This clone is a singleton in its sample. The chain links TRBV5-1 to TRBJ1-5; D unresolved. The CDR3 runs 15 residues. Looked up from germline, CDR1 is SGHRS and CDR2 is YFSETQ. V was trimmed by 0 bases and J by 1 base, leaving 8 bases between them. The CDR3 nucleotides read TGCGCCAGCAGCTTGGCCCCGGGGAGCAATCAGCCCCAGCATTTT. It yields the protein CASSLAPGSNQPQHF.

The gene calls are TRBV18 and TRBJ2-7; 9 positions match TRBD1. The CDR3 spans 14 residues. Per the germline V gene, CDR1 is KGHSH and CDR2 is LQKENI. With V trimmed by 6 bases and J by 6 bases, 9 bases remained unmatched. The CDR3 loop is CASSPGQGNSEQYF. CDR3 nucleotide sequence: TGTGCCAGCTCCCCGGGACAGGGTAATAGCGAGCAGTACTTC.

J is TRBJ1-2 and V is TRBV15, with D maybe TRBD1 (5 bases). The ends were cut back, 0 bases at V and 5 bases at J, with 13 bases in the middle. The CDR3 extends over 15 amino acids. CDR1 LNHNV and CDR2 YYDKDF come from the germline V gene (reference sequence). The CDR3 loop reads CATSRDQAGIYGYTF. The CDR3 DNA reads TGTGCCACCAGCAGAGATCAGGCAGGGATTTATGGCTACACCTTC.

The chain carries TRBV5-1 and TRBJ1-6; 8 nucleotides agree with TRBD1. J lost 6 bases, V lost 3 bases, and 8 bases had no gene match. Germline loops: CDR1 SGHRS, CDR2 YFSETQ. The CDR3 is 16 residues long. CDR3 sequence (DNA): TGCGCCAGCAGCTCCACCGCCGACAGGGGTAATTCACCCCTCCACTTT. This sequence encodes CASSSTADRGNSPLHF.

This rearrangement joins TRBV4-1 to TRBJ1-5, with 7 bases fitting TRBD1. CDR3 length: 18 amino acids. Trimming at V came to 0 bases and at J to 2 bases, leaving 10 bases not matched to a gene. Germline CDR1 MGHRA, CDR2 YSYEKL. The chain's CDR3 is CASSQDRNRDSGNQPQHF. CDR3 bases: TGCGCCAGCAGCCAAGATAGGAACCGGGACAGCGGCAATCAGCCCCAGCATTTT.

V and J are TRBV5-5 and TRBJ2-3, with 9 bases fitting TRBD2. After removal of 3 bases from V and 4 bases from J, the junction contained 3 bases not matched to a gene. The CDR3 sequence is 14 residues long. CDR1 and CDR2 (germline): SGHKS, YYEKEE (reference sequence). The CDR3 bases are TGTGCCAGCAGCTCGGGACTAGCCCCAGATACGCAGTATTTT. It translates to CASSSGLAPDTQYF.

The chain uses TRBV7-9 and TRBJ1-3, with TRBD1 matching 9 bases. The V gene's germline CDR1 is SEHNR and CDR2 FQNEAQ (reference sequence). CDR3 length: 15 residues. With V trimmed by 5 bases and J by 2 bases, 4 bases remained unmatched. CDR3 loop: CASSLRTGAGNTIYF. The CDR3 DNA sequence: TGTGCCAGCAGCCTCAGGACAGGGGCTGGAAACACCATATATTTT.

The V call is TRBV7-8, the J call TRBJ2-7, with D unclear. This CDR3 region has 14 residues. Looked up from germline, CDR1 is SGHVS and CDR2 is FQNEAQ. The V and J ends lost 1 base and 2 bases respectively, with 9 bases between them. The CDR3 sequence is CASSLELIPYEQYF. The CDR3 coding sequence is TGTGCCAGCAGCTTAGAGCTCATTCCCTACGAGCAGTACTTC. Based on the CDR3 plus reference TRBV7-8 and TRBJ2-7, the full variable domain is GAGVSQSPRYKVAKRGQDVALRCDPISGHVSLFWYQQALGQGPEFLTYFQNEAQLDKSGLPSDRFFAERPEGSVSTLKIQRTQQEDSAVYLCASSLELIPYEQYFGPGTRLTVT.

J is TRBJ2-1 and V is TRBV5-1; D is possibly TRBD2 (6 bases). The CDR3 contains 15 residues. Trimming cost V 0 bases and J 5 bases, with 12 bases left between them. CDR1 SGHRS and CDR2 YFSETQ come from the germline V gene. CDR3 in DNA: TGCGCCAGCAGCTTGGTGGTAGCGGCTAACAATGAGCAGTTCTTC. This translates into CASSLVVAANNEQFF.

CDR3 sequence: CASSLPPRGGSGNTIYF. The CDR3 DNA sequence: TGTGCCAGCAGCTTACCTCCAAGGGGGGGCTCTGGAAACACCATATATTTT. This chain uses TRBV7-9 with TRBJ1-3; D perhaps matches TRBD1 (6 bases). The CDR3 is 17 amino acids. Germline V gene lookup returns CDR1 SEHNR and CDR2 FQNEAQ (reference sequence). Trimming left V 2 bases short and J 0 bases short, with 14 bases between.

The chain couples TRBV30 to TRBJ1-6; no clear D. Germline V lookup: CDR1 GTSNPN, CDR2 SVGIG (reference sequence). The CDR3 has 17 residues. Trimming left V 0 bases short and J 0 bases short, with 12 bases between. CDR3 loop: CAWSVGQSFSYNSPLHF. As DNA, the CDR3 is TGTGCCTGGAGTGTTGGGCAGAGTTTCTCCTATAATTCACCCCTCCACTTT. Based on the CDR3 plus reference TRBV30 and TRBJ1-6, the full variable domain is SQTIHQWPATLVQPVGSPLSLECTVEGTSNPNLYWYRQAAGRGLQLLFYSVGIGQISSEVPQNLSASRPQDRQFILSSKKLLLSDSGFYLCAWSVGQSFSYNSPLHFGNGTRLTVT.

The gene calls are TRBV7-9 and TRBJ1-3, with D perhaps TRBD1 (6 bases). Germline V gene sequence: CDR1 SEHNR, CDR2 FQNEAQ (reference sequence). Trimming cost V 5 bases and J 1 base, with 24 bases left between them. The CDR3 sequence is 19 residues long. The CDR3 loop is CASSPLFLRQAISGNTIYF. CDR3 DNA: TGTGCCAGCAGCCCCCTCTTCCTACGACAGGCGATTTCTGGAAACACCATATATTTT. The whole variable domain, remainder taken from reference TRBV7-9 and TRBJ1-3, is DTGVSQNPRHKITKRGQNVTFRCDPISEHNRLYWYRQTLGQGPEFLTYFQNEAQLEKSRLLSDRFSAERPKGSFSTLEIQRTEQGDSAMYLCASSPLFLRQAISGNTIYFGEGSWLTVV.

The CDR3 sequence is CASSLSLAYYNEQFF. The CDR3 nucleotides are TGTGCCAGCAGTTTATCACTAGCCTACTACAATGAGCAGTTCTTC. The chain links TRBV27 to TRBJ2-1, with TRBD2 as a possible D gene (6 bases). This CDR3 comprises 15 residues. CDR1 and CDR2 from the germline V gene are MNHEY and SMNVEV (reference sequence). Trimming stripped 0 bases from V and 3 bases from J, with 9 bases between.

The rearrangement uses TRBV6-6 and TRBJ2-7; 7 nucleotides align to TRBD2. This CDR3 has 16 residues. From germline, CDR1 is MNHNY and CDR2 SVGAGI (reference sequence). V was clipped by 5 bases and J by 0 bases; unmatched bases: 10. The CDR3 region has the DNA TGTGCCAGCAGTCCCGGGGCGGGGGACGTCTCCTACGAGCAGTACTTC. It codes for CASSPGAGDVSYEQYF.

The chain employs TRBV19 and TRBJ2-2, with 9 bases matching TRBD1. The CDR3 spans 17 residues. After removal of 1 base from V and 6 bases from J, the junction contained 9 bases not matched to a gene. Per the germline V gene, CDR1 is LNHDA and CDR2 is SQIVND (reference sequence). This CDR3 reads CASSIVGSTGGSGELFF. For the CDR3, the DNA is TGTGCCAGTAGTATAGTGGGCAGTACAGGGGGCTCCGGGGAGCTGTTTTTT.

The chain employs TRBV6-4 and TRBJ1-6; unclear D gene. V was trimmed by 9 bases and J by 4 bases, leaving 10 bases between them. CDR3 length: 13 amino acids. CDR1 and CDR2 from the germline V gene are MRHNA and SNTAGT. The CDR3 loop reads CASLITYNSPLHF. DNA for the CDR3: TGTGCCAGTCTAATTACTTATAATTCACCCCTCCACTTT.

The chain joins TRBV28 to TRBJ1-5, with 9 nucleotides matching TRBD1. Germline loops: CDR1 MDHEN, CDR2 SYDVKM. The V gene end was trimmed by 2 bases and the J gene end by 6 bases; junction bases not matched to a gene: 5. This CDR3 is 15 amino acids long. This chain's CDR3 is CASSLTGTGLQPQHF. CDR3 DNA: TGTGCCAGCAGTTTAACCGGGACAGGGCTTCAGCCCCAGCATTTT.

This chain uses TRBV6-5 with TRBJ2-1; 7 positions agree with TRBD2. The germline gives CDR1 MNHEY, CDR2 SVGAGI. V shed 6 bases, J shed 9 bases, and the junction held 8 bases outside the gene matches. The CDR3 has 13 amino acids. The CDR3 bases are TGTGCCAGCAGACGTCAGGGCGGGGGTGAGCAGTTCTTC. Its translation is CASRRQGGGEQFF.

This sequence joins TRBV5-1 and TRBJ1-1; 9 bases agree with TRBD1. Germline V gene lookup returns CDR1 SGHRS and CDR2 YFSETQ. The V gene end was trimmed by 4 bases and the J gene end by 6 bases; junction bases not matched to a gene: 7. The CDR3 has 14 amino acids. The CDR3 here is CASSKGQGGSEAFF. The CDR3 region has the DNA TGCGCCAGCAGCAAGGGACAGGGTGGATCTGAAGCTTTCTTT.

The chain joins TRBV19 to TRBJ2-1, with D perhaps matching TRBD2 (6 bases). Germline loops: CDR1 LNHDA, CDR2 SQIVND (reference sequence). This CDR3 has 14 amino acids. The V gene lost 3 bases and the J gene lost 6 bases, with 12 bases spanning the gap. The CDR3: CASSIAPGGNEQFF. The CDR3 bases are TGTGCCAGTAGTATCGCGCCCGGGGGCAATGAGCAGTTCTTC.

The table lists this clone with a few counts. The chain uses TRBV18 and TRBJ1-2; 7 bases match TRBD1. Unmatched junction bases numbered 11, after V lost 3 bases and J lost 7 bases. Germline CDR1 and CDR2: KGHSH and LQKENI. The CDR3 spans 15 residues. The CDR3 loop reads CASSPRGQDRSGYTF. CDR3 coding DNA: TGTGCCAGCTCACCGAGGGGGCAGGATCGAAGTGGCTACACCTTC. Filled out from reference TRBV18 and TRBJ1-2, the complete variable domain reads NAGVMQNPRHLVRRRGQEARLRCSPMKGHSHVYWYRQLPEEGLKFMVYLQKENIIDESGMPKERFSAEFPKEGPSILRIQQVVRGDSAAYFCASSPRGQDRSGYTFGSGTRLTVV.

The sample holds one count of this clone. The gene calls are TRBV27 and TRBJ1-5; D is possibly TRBD1 (5 bases). CDR1 and CDR2 from the germline V gene are MNHEY and SMNVEV (reference sequence). CDR3 length equals 19 residues. The V gene lost 5 bases and the J gene lost 2 bases, with 25 bases spanning the gap. CDR3 sequence (DNA): TGTGCCAGCAGTCCCTCCCCGGGCCTCAGGGTCGGTGGCAATCAGCCCCAGCATTTT. Residues: CASSPSPGLRVGGNQPQHF.

The chain carries TRBV7-9 and TRBJ1-1; 9 nucleotides line up with TRBD1. Germline CDR1 and CDR2: SEHNR and FQNEAQ (reference sequence). V lost 5 bases, J lost 3 bases, and 7 bases stayed unmatched. This CDR3 is 15 amino acids long. Here the CDR3 reads CASSSGGQGDTEAFF. The CDR3 nucleotides are TGTGCCAGCAGCAGCGGGGGACAGGGTGACACTGAAGCTTTCTTT.

The chain is built from TRBV28 and TRBJ2-7; perhaps TRBD2 as D (5 bases). The V and J ends lost 4 bases and 7 bases respectively, with 11 bases between them. This CDR3 spans 12 amino acids. Germline V gene sequence: CDR1 MDHEN, CDR2 SYDVKM. CDR3 coding DNA: TGTGCCAGCAGTTGGACTGGATTAGAGCAGTACTTC. Translating it yields CASSWTGLEQYF.

This sequence joins TRBV5-1 and TRBJ1-2, with 8 bases that match TRBD1. CDR3 length: 17 residues. V lost 2 bases to trimming and J lost 2 bases; unmatched junction nucleotides: 11. Germline CDR1 is SGHRS and CDR2 is YFSETQ. The CDR3 loop is CASSLRTGPQLNYGYTF. CDR3 nucleotide sequence: TGCGCCAGCAGCTTAAGGACAGGGCCGCAACTAAACTATGGCTACACCTTC.

The chain carries TRBV28 and TRBJ1-4; 8 bases map to TRBD1. Germline CDR1 is MDHEN and CDR2 is SYDVKM. The CDR3 covers 16 residues. V dropped 4 bases and J dropped 6; count of bases not matched to a gene: 10. The CDR3 reads CASSSTWTGPDEKLFF. The CDR3 nucleotides read TGTGCCAGCAGTTCCACATGGACAGGGCCGGATGAAAAACTGTTTTTT.

The chain joins TRBV7-3 to TRBJ1-6; D is unclear. CDR1 is SGHTA and CDR2 is FQGTGA in the germline V gene. The length of the CDR3 is 17 residues. V lost 0 bases and J 1 base, leaving 10 bases between the germline ends. The CDR3 sequence is CASSLTGTGSYNSPLHF. The CDR3 nucleotides are TGTGCCAGCAGCTTAACTGGTACCGGTTCCTATAATTCACCCCTCCACTTT.